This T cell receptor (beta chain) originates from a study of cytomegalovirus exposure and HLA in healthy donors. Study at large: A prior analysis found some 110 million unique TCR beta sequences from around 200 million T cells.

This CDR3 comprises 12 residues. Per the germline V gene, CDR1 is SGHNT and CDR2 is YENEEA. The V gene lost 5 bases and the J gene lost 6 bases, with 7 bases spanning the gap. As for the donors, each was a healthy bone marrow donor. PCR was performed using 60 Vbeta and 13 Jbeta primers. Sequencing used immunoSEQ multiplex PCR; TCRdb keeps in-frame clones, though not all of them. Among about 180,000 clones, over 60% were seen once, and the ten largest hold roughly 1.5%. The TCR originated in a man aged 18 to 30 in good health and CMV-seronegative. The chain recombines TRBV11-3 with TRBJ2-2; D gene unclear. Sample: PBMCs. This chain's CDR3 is CASSPGPGELFF. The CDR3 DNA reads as TGTGCCAGCAGCCCTGGCCCCGGGGAGCTGTTTTTT.